These T cell receptor beta chains were read from a single sample in a study of blood T cell repertoires in COVID-19. The method was immunoSEQ multiplex PCR; TCRdb's version includes in-frame clones alone and lacks a portion of them. The table records approximately 210,000 clones, around 85% of them present only once. The sequencing input was peripheral blood. The receptors originated from a human donor in a cohort sampled during active COVID-19. The CDR3 runs from the conserved cysteine through the conserved F or W. Fields, in order: clone size, J gene, D gene, V gene, CDR3 DNA, CDR3 protein. A D gene is named only where the DNA matches it firmly. Some rows have no size entry. The others give once, few or many, or a class for an expanded clone.

clone_size: .; j_call: TRBJ1-5; d_call: TRBD1; v_call: TRBV28; cdr3_nt: TGTGCCAGCAGTTTACCTGACAGGGGGGACAATCAGCCCCAGCATTTT; cdr3_aa: CASSLPDRGDNQPQHF
clone_size: .; j_call: TRBJ1-4; d_call: TRBD1; v_call: TRBV7-9; cdr3_nt: TGTGCCAGCAGCTTAGCGGGACAGGGCGAGGAAAAACTGTTTTTT; cdr3_aa: CASSLAGQGEEKLFF
clone_size: .; j_call: TRBJ2-1; d_call: .; v_call: TRBV27; cdr3_nt: TGTGCCAGCAGTTTTAACTTATACAATGAGCAGTTCTTC; cdr3_aa: CASSFNLYNEQFF
clone_size: .; j_call: TRBJ1-2; d_call: .; v_call: TRBV6-5; cdr3_nt: TGTGCCAGCAGTTTTTTCGGACAGTCTCAGAACTATGGCTACACCTTC; cdr3_aa: CASSFFGQSQNYGYTF
clone_size: .; j_call: TRBJ1-1; d_call: TRBD1; v_call: TRBV11-3; cdr3_nt: TGTGCCAGCAGCTTCAGGGGGACCACTGAAGCTTTCTTT; cdr3_aa: CASSFRGTTEAFF
clone_size: .; j_call: TRBJ1-1; d_call: .; v_call: TRBV28; cdr3_nt: TGTGCCAGCAGTTTATGGGGGGGGGTCACTGAAGCTTTCTTT; cdr3_aa: CASSLWGGVTEAFF
clone_size: once; j_call: TRBJ2-3; d_call: .; v_call: TRBV5-1; cdr3_nt: TGCGCCAGCAGCTTCGGCACAGATACGCAGTATTTT; cdr3_aa: CASSFGTDTQYF
clone_size: .; j_call: TRBJ2-7; d_call: .; v_call: TRBV28; cdr3_nt: TGTGCCAGCAGTTTCGGACTGCTCTACGAGCAGTACTTC; cdr3_aa: CASSFGLLYEQYF
clone_size: .; j_call: TRBJ1-6; d_call: TRBD1; v_call: TRBV4-1; cdr3_nt: TGCGCCAGCAGCCAAGTTCGGACAGGACTCTCCTATAATTCACCCCTCCACTTT; cdr3_aa: CASSQVRTGLSYNSPLHF
clone_size: .; j_call: TRBJ2-1; d_call: TRBD2; v_call: TRBV18; cdr3_nt: TGTGCCAGCTCATTCTTAGGGCTAGCGGCCTACAATGAGCAGTTCTTC; cdr3_aa: CASSFLGLAAYNEQFF
clone_size: once; j_call: TRBJ2-7; d_call: .; v_call: TRBV7-7; cdr3_nt: TGTGCCAGCAGCTTGGGCCCTACAGCAAACTACGAGCAGTACTTC; cdr3_aa: CASSLGPTANYEQYF
clone_size: .; j_call: TRBJ2-3; d_call: TRBD1; v_call: TRBV18; cdr3_nt: TGTGCCAGCTCCCTTGGACAGGGCCAAGATACGCAGTATTTT; cdr3_aa: CASSLGQGQDTQYF
clone_size: .; j_call: TRBJ1-3; d_call: .; v_call: TRBV5-1; cdr3_nt: TGCGCCAGCAGCTTGGGACAGTTAAATGGAAACACCATATATTTT; cdr3_aa: CASSLGQLNGNTIYF
clone_size: .; j_call: TRBJ2-3; d_call: TRBD2; v_call: TRBV6-6; cdr3_nt: TGTGCCAGCAGTTACTGGGCGGGAGGGACAGATACGCAGTATTTT; cdr3_aa: CASSYWAGGTDTQYF
clone_size: .; j_call: TRBJ2-7; d_call: .; v_call: TRBV6-1; cdr3_nt: TGTGCCAGCAGTGAAGCGATGACACCCTACGAGCAGTACTTC; cdr3_aa: CASSEAMTPYEQYF
clone_size: once; j_call: TRBJ2-5; d_call: TRBD1; v_call: TRBV29-1; cdr3_nt: TGCAGCGTCTCGACAGGGTCGGAGACCCAGTACTTC; cdr3_aa: CSVSTGSETQYF
clone_size: .; j_call: TRBJ1-1; d_call: .; v_call: TRBV28; cdr3_nt: TGTGCCAGCAGTCCCCGAAGGGGTGACACTGAAGCTTTCTTT; cdr3_aa: CASSPRRGDTEAFF
clone_size: .; j_call: TRBJ2-7; d_call: TRBD1; v_call: TRBV28; cdr3_nt: TGTGCCAGCAGTTCGATGAGACAGGGAGTAGTTACCTACGAGCAGTACTTC; cdr3_aa: CASSSMRQGVVTYEQYF
clone_size: .; j_call: TRBJ1-3; d_call: TRBD1; v_call: TRBV7-8; cdr3_nt: TGTGCCAGCAGCCCATCGACCGGGACAGGGGAATACACCATATATTTT; cdr3_aa: CASSPSTGTGEYTIYF
clone_size: few; j_call: TRBJ2-5; d_call: TRBD2; v_call: TRBV11-2; cdr3_nt: TGTGCCAGCAGCCGAACCGGATGGACTAGCGAGAGGGAGACCCAGTACTTC; cdr3_aa: CASSRTGWTSERETQYF